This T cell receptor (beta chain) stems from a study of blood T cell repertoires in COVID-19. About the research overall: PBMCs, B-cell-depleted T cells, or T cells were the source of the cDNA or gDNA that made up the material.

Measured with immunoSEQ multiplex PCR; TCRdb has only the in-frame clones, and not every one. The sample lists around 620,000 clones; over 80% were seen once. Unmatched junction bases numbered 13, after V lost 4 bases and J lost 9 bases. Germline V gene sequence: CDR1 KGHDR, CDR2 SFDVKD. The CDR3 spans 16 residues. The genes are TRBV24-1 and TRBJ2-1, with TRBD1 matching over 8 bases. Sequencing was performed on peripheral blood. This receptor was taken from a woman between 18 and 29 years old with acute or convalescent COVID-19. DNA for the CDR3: TGTGCCACCAGTGAGGCCGACAGGGGTAGGGCGAGTGAGCAGTTCTTC. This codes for CATSEADRGRASEQFF.